This TCR beta chain appears in the sequencing data of a study of blood T cell repertoires in COVID-19. This table comes from immunoSEQ multiplex PCR, and its TCRdb copy is limited to in-frame clones, with some not included. The repertoire holds 260,000 or so clones, with approximately 84% as singletons. Donors in Cohort 3 counted as recovered after two negative PCRs, clearance, or symptom resolution. The V gene end was trimmed by 4 bases and the J gene end by 6 bases; junction bases not matched to a gene: 10. The CDR3 has 14 residues. Looked up from germline, CDR1 is SGHNT and CDR2 is YYREEE (reference sequence).

The sequence came from a man between 18 and 35 years old who had recovered from COVID-19. The sample consisted of PBMCs or T cells enriched from blood (not recorded which). The rearrangement uses TRBV5-4 and TRBJ2-7, with 7 positions matching TRBD1. In DNA, the CDR3 is TGTGCCAGCAGCCCGTACGACAGGGTCGCCGAGCAGTACTTC. Translated, it gives CASSPYDRVAEQYF.